This is a list of T cell receptor beta chains from one sample in a study of T cells in Graves' hyperthyroidism and ophthalmopathy. TCRdb processed the multiplex PCR reads anew with MiXCR; each CDR3 protein has one entry. The sample carries a few hundred thousand distinct CDR3 sequences, roughly a sixth recorded once. The material sequenced was blood. Source of these receptors: a woman aged 40 to 55 with Graves' ophthalmopathy. Both conserved end residues are trimmed from each CDR3. Fields, in order: CDR3 protein, V gene, clone size. Rows may omit the clone size; those that give it use once, few, many or a size class.

ASSEYLTGTTEAF | TRBV3-1 | many
AISGQGAETDTQY | TRBV10-3 | many
SARFKDGYT | TRBV20-1 | -
ASSPQRKSSYNEQF | TRBV18 | many
ATSDWSGRGNEQY | TRBV24-1 | -
ASSLVVASADTQY | TRBV7-8 | -
ASGFGTGGNQPQH | TRBV6-1 | few
ASSLDAGLF | TRBV11-2 | many
ASTGAGNQPQH | TRBV28 | many
ASRRAPQGTGELF | TRBV2 | -
SVVLADYNEQF | TRBV29-1 | many
ASSPTSGGFAGELF | TRBV18 | few
AWSVPGNSGNTIY | TRBV30 | few
ASSLDGQGWGYT | TRBV11-2 | few